What follows is one T cell receptor (beta chain) and its context. Its specificity is unknown. Beta-chain TCR CDR3 regions were amplified from RNA transcripts. The workflow started with a first-round RT-PCR run with HTBI primers and then moved on to a second-round multiplex PCR. TCRdb independently ran MiXCR on the multiplex PCR reads; one entry per CDR3 protein. The table records approximately 1.2 million distinct CDR3 sequences, about two fifths of them present only once. This specimen comes from a study of Graves' ophthalmopathy and Graves' hyperthyroidism. Across the study: Stable hyperthyroidism referred to disease that showed no ophthalmopathy within 18 months of follow-up. General study points: The authors also found most expanded thyroid clonotypes above 0.001 frequency in blood. Its predictions of ophthalmopathy progression gave the model 55% to 71% sensitivity and 72% to 85% specificity.

The germline V gene has CDR1 SGHVS and CDR2 FQNEAQ. V was clipped by 6 bases and J by 5 bases; unmatched bases: 7. This CDR3 contains 16 residues. The chain joins TRBV7-8 to TRBJ2-2, with TRBD1 matching 12 bases. Sequenced material: peripheral blood or thyroid tissue (not recorded which). This receptor was identified in an adult man with Graves' hyperthyroidism. Here the CDR3 reads CASRSGTGGLTGELFF. In nucleotides, the CDR3 is TGTGCCAGCAGGTCTGGGACAGGGGGCCTAACCGGGGAGCTGTTTTTT.